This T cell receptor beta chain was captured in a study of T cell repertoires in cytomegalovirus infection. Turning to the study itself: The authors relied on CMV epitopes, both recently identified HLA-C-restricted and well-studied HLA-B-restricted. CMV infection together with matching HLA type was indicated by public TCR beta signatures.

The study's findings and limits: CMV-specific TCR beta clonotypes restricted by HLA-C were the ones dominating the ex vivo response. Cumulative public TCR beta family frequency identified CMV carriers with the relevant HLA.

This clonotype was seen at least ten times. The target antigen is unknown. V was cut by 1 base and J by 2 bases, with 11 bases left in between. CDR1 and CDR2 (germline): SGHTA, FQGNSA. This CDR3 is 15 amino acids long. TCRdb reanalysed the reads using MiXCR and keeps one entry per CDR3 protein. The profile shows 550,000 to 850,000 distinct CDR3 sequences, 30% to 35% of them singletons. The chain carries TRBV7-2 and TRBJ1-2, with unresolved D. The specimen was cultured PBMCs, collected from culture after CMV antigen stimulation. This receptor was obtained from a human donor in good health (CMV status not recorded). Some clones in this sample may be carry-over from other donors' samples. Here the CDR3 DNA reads TGTGCCAGCAGCTTAGGGGCTACACCCAACTATGGCTACACCTTC. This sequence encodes CASSLGATPNYGYTF.